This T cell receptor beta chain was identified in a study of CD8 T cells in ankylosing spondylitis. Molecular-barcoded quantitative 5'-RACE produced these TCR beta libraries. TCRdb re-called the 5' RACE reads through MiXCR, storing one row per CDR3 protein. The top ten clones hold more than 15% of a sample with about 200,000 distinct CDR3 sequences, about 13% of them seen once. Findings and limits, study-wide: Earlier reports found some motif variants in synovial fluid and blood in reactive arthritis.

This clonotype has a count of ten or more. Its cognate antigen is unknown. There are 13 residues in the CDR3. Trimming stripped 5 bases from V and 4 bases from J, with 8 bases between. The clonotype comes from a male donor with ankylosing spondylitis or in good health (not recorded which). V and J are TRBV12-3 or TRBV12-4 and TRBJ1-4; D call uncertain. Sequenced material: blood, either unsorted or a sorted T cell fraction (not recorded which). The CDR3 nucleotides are TGTGCCAGCAGTCCCGGCAGTAATGAAAAACTGTTTTTT. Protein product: CASSPGSNEKLFF.